A selection of T cell receptor beta chains follows, all from one sample in a study of cytomegalovirus exposure and HLA in healthy donors. Using immunoSEQ multiplex PCR, the repertoire was profiled, and TCRdb retains in-frame clones only, with some absent. Among more than 50,000 clones listed, around 94% were seen once. Sequenced material: PBMCs. The source is a young man in good health and CMV-seronegative. Both conserved end residues are part of each CDR3. Each record gives: CDR3 length, clone size, D gene, V gene, J gene, CDR3 protein, CDR3 DNA. D genes are given only for firm matches. The listing skips clone size in some rows; elsewhere it reads once, few, many or a size class.

CDR3 length: 14; clone size: NA; D gene: TRBD1; V gene: TRBV6-5; J gene: TRBJ1-2; CDR3 protein: CASTKTGGSYGYTF; CDR3 DNA: TGTGCCAGCACTAAAACAGGGGGAAGCTATGGCTACACCTTC
CDR3 length: 13; clone size: NA; D gene: NA; V gene: TRBV28; J gene: TRBJ1-5; CDR3 protein: CASSSNSNQPQHF; CDR3 DNA: TGTGCCAGCAGTTCCAATAGCAATCAGCCCCAGCATTTT
CDR3 length: 16; clone size: NA; D gene: TRBD2; V gene: TRBV5-1; J gene: TRBJ2-3; CDR3 protein: CASKPASAGGSTTQYF; CDR3 DNA: TGCGCCAGCAAGCCCGCTTCGGCGGGAGGCTCGACGACGCAGTATTTT
CDR3 length: 15; clone size: NA; D gene: TRBD2; V gene: TRBV7-2; J gene: TRBJ2-2; CDR3 protein: CASSPGLAFAGELFF; CDR3 DNA: TGTGCCAGCAGCCCGGGACTAGCGTTCGCCGGGGAGCTGTTTTTT
CDR3 length: 12; clone size: NA; D gene: NA; V gene: TRBV19; J gene: TRBJ1-5; CDR3 protein: CASTQGGQPQHF; CDR3 DNA: TGTGCCAGTACCCAGGGCGGACAGCCCCAGCATTTT
CDR3 length: 15; clone size: NA; D gene: NA; V gene: TRBV11-2; J gene: TRBJ2-3; CDR3 protein: CASSRSGGGTDTQYF; CDR3 DNA: TGTGCCAGCAGTCGCAGCGGAGGGGGCACAGATACGCAGTATTTT
CDR3 length: 15; clone size: NA; D gene: TRBD2; V gene: TRBV9; J gene: TRBJ2-1; CDR3 protein: CASSVDPSGRGEQFF; CDR3 DNA: TGTGCCAGCAGCGTAGACCCTAGCGGGAGAGGTGAGCAGTTCTTC
CDR3 length: 15; clone size: NA; D gene: TRBD1; V gene: TRBV6-4; J gene: TRBJ2-1; CDR3 protein: CASSEGQGGFDEQFF; CDR3 DNA: TGTGCCAGCAGTGAAGGACAGGGGGGTTTCGATGAGCAGTTCTTC
CDR3 length: 14; clone size: NA; D gene: NA; V gene: TRBV23-1; J gene: TRBJ2-2; CDR3 protein: CANQSGGSAGELFF; CDR3 DNA: TGCGCCAACCAGTCTGGGGGCAGCGCCGGGGAGCTGTTTTTT
CDR3 length: 14; clone size: NA; D gene: NA; V gene: TRBV29-1; J gene: TRBJ2-7; CDR3 protein: CSGFSGEGLDEQYF; CDR3 DNA: TGCAGCGGATTCTCGGGAGAGGGGCTGGACGAGCAGTACTTC
CDR3 length: 15; clone size: few; D gene: TRBD2; V gene: TRBV6-1; J gene: TRBJ2-1; CDR3 protein: CASSAASGSYNEQFF; CDR3 DNA: TGTGCCAGCAGTGCAGCTAGCGGTTCCTACAATGAGCAGTTCTTC
CDR3 length: 13; clone size: NA; D gene: NA; V gene: TRBV5-4; J gene: TRBJ1-2; CDR3 protein: CASSLETEYGYTF; CDR3 DNA: TGTGCCAGCAGCTTGGAGACAGAGTATGGCTACACCTTC
CDR3 length: 13; clone size: NA; D gene: NA; V gene: TRBV29-1; J gene: TRBJ1-2; CDR3 protein: CSARTSSGYGYTF; CDR3 DNA: TGCAGCGCCCGGACAAGCTCCGGTTATGGCTACACCTTC
CDR3 length: 17; clone size: NA; D gene: TRBD2; V gene: TRBV5-1; J gene: TRBJ2-2; CDR3 protein: CASSLSAGTINTGELFF; CDR3 DNA: TGCGCCAGCAGCTTGTCCGCCGGGACTATAAACACCGGGGAGCTGTTTTTT
CDR3 length: 15; clone size: NA; D gene: TRBD1; V gene: TRBV5-6; J gene: TRBJ1-5; CDR3 protein: CASSRGQGLNQPQHF; CDR3 DNA: TGTGCCAGCAGTCGAGGACAGGGCCTCAATCAGCCCCAGCATTTT
CDR3 length: 16; clone size: NA; D gene: TRBD1; V gene: TRBV5-6; J gene: TRBJ2-3; CDR3 protein: CASSLLGQGATDTQYF; CDR3 DNA: TGTGCCAGCAGCTTGTTGGGACAGGGAGCCACAGATACGCAGTATTTT
CDR3 length: 15; clone size: NA; D gene: TRBD1; V gene: TRBV19; J gene: TRBJ1-2; CDR3 protein: CASSIGTGGGYGYTF; CDR3 DNA: TGTGCCAGTAGTATTGGGACAGGCGGGGGCTATGGCTACACCTTC
CDR3 length: 14; clone size: NA; D gene: NA; V gene: TRBV30; J gene: TRBJ2-7; CDR3 protein: CAWSVWGVRYEQYF; CDR3 DNA: TGTGCCTGGAGTGTATGGGGAGTTAGGTACGAGCAGTACTTC
CDR3 length: 15; clone size: NA; D gene: TRBD1; V gene: TRBV19; J gene: TRBJ1-5; CDR3 protein: CASSIEGGNGQPQHF; CDR3 DNA: TGTGCCAGTAGTATAGAAGGGGGCAACGGTCAGCCCCAGCATTTT
CDR3 length: 18; clone size: NA; D gene: TRBD2; V gene: TRBV14; J gene: TRBJ2-1; CDR3 protein: CASSQVGDSGSYYNEQFF; CDR3 DNA: TGTGCCAGCAGCCAAGTAGGGGATAGCGGGAGCTACTACAATGAGCAGTTCTTC
CDR3 length: 13; clone size: NA; D gene: NA; V gene: TRBV7-6; J gene: TRBJ2-1; CDR3 protein: CASSHKRFDEQFF; CDR3 DNA: TGTGCCAGCAGCCACAAGAGGTTTGATGAGCAGTTCTTC
CDR3 length: 14; clone size: once; D gene: NA; V gene: TRBV11-2; J gene: TRBJ2-7; CDR3 protein: CASSLVVRRSPPYF; CDR3 DNA: TGTGCCAGCAGCTTAGTAGTCCGTCGGTCCCCCCCGTACTTC
CDR3 length: 13; clone size: NA; D gene: NA; V gene: TRBV11-2; J gene: TRBJ2-3; CDR3 protein: CASSFAGGDTQYF; CDR3 DNA: TGTGCCAGCAGCTTTGCAGGTGGAGATACGCAGTATTTT
CDR3 length: 13; clone size: NA; D gene: NA; V gene: TRBV19; J gene: TRBJ1-1; CDR3 protein: CASSISSGTEAFF; CDR3 DNA: TGTGCCAGTAGTATCTCCTCAGGGACTGAAGCTTTCTTT
CDR3 length: 17; clone size: NA; D gene: TRBD1; V gene: TRBV19; J gene: TRBJ2-2; CDR3 protein: CASSNTQGQGAPGELFF; CDR3 DNA: TGTGCCAGTAGTAATACCCAGGGACAGGGGGCCCCCGGGGAGCTGTTTTTT
CDR3 length: 12; clone size: NA; D gene: NA; V gene: TRBV2; J gene: TRBJ2-7; CDR3 protein: CASSEEATEQYF; CDR3 DNA: TGTGCCAGCAGTGAAGAAGCGACCGAGCAGTACTTC
CDR3 length: 12; clone size: few; D gene: NA; V gene: TRBV27; J gene: TRBJ1-2; CDR3 protein: CASTGDGGGYTF; CDR3 DNA: TGTGCCAGCACAGGGGACGGCGGTGGCTACACCTTC
CDR3 length: 13; clone size: NA; D gene: TRBD1; V gene: TRBV7-9; J gene: TRBJ2-7; CDR3 protein: CASSFGADREQYF; CDR3 DNA: TGTGCCAGCAGCTTTGGGGCGGACAGGGAGCAGTACTTC
CDR3 length: 15; clone size: NA; D gene: NA; V gene: TRBV14; J gene: TRBJ1-1; CDR3 protein: CASSQEHQGGTEAFF; CDR3 DNA: TGTGCCAGCAGCCAAGAGCACCAGGGAGGGACTGAAGCTTTCTTT
CDR3 length: 11; clone size: NA; D gene: TRBD1; V gene: TRBV7-9; J gene: TRBJ1-4; CDR3 protein: CASSLGQKLFF; CDR3 DNA: TGTGCCAGCAGCCTGGGACAGAAACTGTTTTTT
CDR3 length: 15; clone size: NA; D gene: NA; V gene: TRBV5-4; J gene: TRBJ1-4; CDR3 protein: CASMPDSVGNEKLFF; CDR3 DNA: TGTGCCAGTATGCCTGACAGTGTCGGGAATGAAAAACTGTTTTTT
CDR3 length: 12; clone size: once; D gene: NA; V gene: TRBV28; J gene: TRBJ1-2; CDR3 protein: CASRAINYGYTF; CDR3 DNA: TGTGCCAGCAGGGCCATCAACTATGGCTACACCTTC
CDR3 length: 13; clone size: NA; D gene: NA; V gene: TRBV27; J gene: TRBJ1-2; CDR3 protein: CASSLQGINGYTF; CDR3 DNA: TGTGCCAGCAGTTTACAGGGGATTAATGGCTACACCTTC
CDR3 length: 15; clone size: NA; D gene: TRBD2; V gene: TRBV13; J gene: TRBJ2-5; CDR3 protein: CASSSGTSGRETQYF; CDR3 DNA: TGTGCCAGCAGCTCCGGGACTAGCGGGAGAGAGACCCAGTACTTC
CDR3 length: 14; clone size: NA; D gene: TRBD2; V gene: TRBV19; J gene: TRBJ2-1; CDR3 protein: CASSTGLGASEQFF; CDR3 DNA: TGTGCCAGTAGTACGGGACTAGGTGCTAGTGAGCAGTTCTTC
CDR3 length: 16; clone size: NA; D gene: TRBD2; V gene: TRBV29-1; J gene: TRBJ2-1; CDR3 protein: CSVEGSSGSTSNEQFF; CDR3 DNA: TGCAGCGTTGAAGGATCAAGCGGGAGTACAAGCAATGAGCAGTTCTTC
CDR3 length: 15; clone size: NA; D gene: TRBD2; V gene: TRBV27; J gene: TRBJ2-7; CDR3 protein: CASRPRTSGSYEQYF; CDR3 DNA: TGTGCCAGCAGACCCCGGACTAGCGGCTCCTACGAGCAGTACTTC
CDR3 length: 15; clone size: NA; D gene: TRBD1; V gene: TRBV28; J gene: TRBJ1-5; CDR3 protein: CASSLGQGDNQPQHF; CDR3 DNA: TGTGCCAGCAGTTTGGGACAGGGGGACAATCAGCCCCAGCATTTT
CDR3 length: 14; clone size: NA; D gene: NA; V gene: TRBV5-1; J gene: TRBJ2-5; CDR3 protein: CASSGGRGKETQYF; CDR3 DNA: TGCGCCAGCAGCGGAGGGAGGGGGAAAGAGACCCAGTACTTC
CDR3 length: 12; clone size: NA; D gene: NA; V gene: TRBV5-1; J gene: TRBJ2-7; CDR3 protein: CASSLSGYEQYF; CDR3 DNA: TGCGCCAGCAGCTTGTCGGGGTACGAGCAGTACTTC
CDR3 length: 14; clone size: NA; D gene: NA; V gene: TRBV5-4; J gene: TRBJ2-7; CDR3 protein: CASSLDSGPYEQYF; CDR3 DNA: TGTGCCAGCAGCTTGGATAGCGGCCCCTACGAGCAGTACTTC
CDR3 length: 15; clone size: NA; D gene: NA; V gene: TRBV15; J gene: TRBJ2-6; CDR3 protein: CATSRAGSGANVLTF; CDR3 DNA: TGTGCCACCAGCAGAGCCGGCTCTGGGGCCAACGTCCTGACTTTC
CDR3 length: 15; clone size: NA; D gene: TRBD1; V gene: TRBV27; J gene: TRBJ2-7; CDR3 protein: CASSSPRGLSYEQYF; CDR3 DNA: TGTGCCAGCAGTTCCCCGAGGGGGCTATCGTACGAGCAGTACTTC
CDR3 length: 15; clone size: NA; D gene: TRBD1; V gene: TRBV19; J gene: TRBJ1-5; CDR3 protein: CASSMGQADNQPQHF; CDR3 DNA: TGTGCCAGTAGCATGGGACAGGCTGACAATCAGCCCCAGCATTTT